The clone carrying this TCR beta chain has ten or more counts. Its cognate antigen is unknown. This entry is derived from a study of naive and memory T cell subsets. Findings and limits, study-wide: Especially in CD8 cells, naive repertoires contained a few larger clonotypes, possibly CD45RA-re-expressing memory cells. Over 90% of naive TCR sequences appeared only once after error correction, unlike memory subsets.

Both TRBC1 and TRBC2 were covered by a beta constant-region primer of two equimolar oligonucleotides. Four rounds of PCR amplified the ligated cDNA using nested alpha and beta constant-region primers plus SP2. Using its own MiXCR run on the UMI-ligation and nested PCR reads, TCRdb lists one record per CDR3 protein. Found here are some 110,000 distinct CDR3 sequences, roughly 14% of them singletons; the top ten hold around 2.7%. This CDR3 contains 14 residues. The V segment lost 2 bases and the J segment 5 bases; nucleotides outside the gene matches: 4. The V gene's germline CDR1 is SGHTA and CDR2 FQGNSA. CMV status came from CD4+ T cell IFNgamma after overnight CMV lysate stimulation of fresh PBMCs. CD4 T cells were positively selected, then CD8 T cells from the CD4-negative fraction.

The chain is built from TRBV7-2 and TRBJ2-7, with TRBD2 matching 9 bases. The receptor comes from a human donor in good health. The sample was naive CD8+ T cells from blood. CDR3 DNA sequence: TGTGCCAGCAGCTTAAGCGGGAGGAGCCACGAGCAGTACTTC. It specifies CASSLSGRSHEQYF.